Each of the 6 T cell receptor beta chains below was sequenced from the same sample in a study of blood T cell repertoires in COVID-19. Clones were read by immunoSEQ multiplex PCR, and TCRdb kept only the in-frame ones, dropping some. The sample has more than 80,000 clones; 76% are singletons. The sequencing sample was made of peripheral blood. These TCRs come from an older man with COVID-19, enrolled during active disease.

CDR3 in DNA: TGCAGCGTTGAAGGTGGAAGCGGGACAGATACGCAGTATTTT. This gives the protein CSVEGGSGTDTQYF. The J gene is TRBJ2-3, the V gene TRBV29-1, with D tentatively TRBD2 (6 bases). Germline V CDR1 and CDR2: SQVTM, ANQGSEA. This CDR3 spans 14 amino acids. With 1 base removed from V and 3 bases from J, the gap between germline ends came to 11 bases.

J is TRBJ2-7 and V is TRBV7-9; the D gene is possibly TRBD1 (5 bases). The germline V gene encodes CDR1 SEHNR and CDR2 FQNEAQ (reference sequence). The CDR3 totals 12 residues. Trimming pared 6 bases from V and 3 bases from J, leaving 9 bases between. The CDR3 bases are TGTGCCAGCAGTTCCGGACACTACGAGCAGTACTTC. Amino acid sequence: CASSSGHYEQYF. Variable domain in full (rest from reference TRBV7-9 and TRBJ2-7): DTGVSQNPRHKITKRGQNVTFRCDPISEHNRLYWYRQTLGQGPEFLTYFQNEAQLEKSRLLSDRFSAERPKGSFSTLEIQRTEQGDSAMYLCASSSGHYEQYFGPGTRLTVT.

This clone has more than one count but fewer than ten. CDR3 in DNA: TGTGCCAGCAGCATCCATTCCGGGACAGGGGAGGGCGAGCAGTACTTC. Protein product: CASSIHSGTGEGEQYF. J is TRBJ2-7 and V is TRBV21-1; the table assigns TRBD1, which was not confirmed against the DNA. TRBV21-1 is a known pseudogene. CDR3 length equals 16 residues.

The chain has TRBV7-6 and TRBJ2-1; tentatively, D is TRBD2 (5 bases). The germline V and J ends were trimmed by 3 bases and 4 bases, with 10 bases remaining between them. Germline-derived CDR1 and CDR2 are SGHVS and FNYEAQ. This CDR3 is built from 14 residues. CDR3 sequence reads: CASSLGGLYNEQFF. For the CDR3, the DNA is TGTGCCAGCAGCTTGGGCGGGCTGTACAATGAGCAGTTCTTC.

This clone was counted once. The chain uses TRBV19 and TRBJ1-5; TRBD1 agrees at 7 bases. J gave up 3 bases and V 3 bases, and 5 bases lay outside the gene matches. In germline, CDR1 is LNHDA, CDR2 SQIVND (reference sequence). CDR3 length: 15 residues. CDR3 in DNA: TGTGCCAGTAGTATTAAGGACAGGTACAATCAGCCCCAGCATTTT. Encoded protein: CASSIKDRYNQPQHF.

This clone was counted once. The V and J genes are TRBV10-2 and TRBJ1-2; the D is unclear. The V gene lost 4 bases and the J gene lost 4 bases, with 7 bases spanning the gap. The CDR3 spans 12 residues. The germline V gene encodes CDR1 WSHSY and CDR2 SAAADI. CDR3 nucleotide sequence: TGCGCCAGCAGTGGGGGAGTCTATGGCTACACCTTC. Translated, it gives CASSGGVYGYTF.